This T cell receptor (beta chain) is from a study of blood T cell repertoires in COVID-19. This clone was recorded once. This CDR3 is built from 13 residues. Trimming took off 3 bases at V and 5 bases at J, with 10 bases between the two ends. CDR1 KGHDR and CDR2 SFDVKD come from the germline V gene. Using immunoSEQ multiplex PCR, the repertoire was profiled, and TCRdb retains in-frame clones only, with some absent. The sample holds about 200,000 clones, more than 70% seen once. The TCR sequence derives from a woman aged 18-29 years who had recovered from COVID-19. The chain carries TRBV24-1 and TRBJ2-7; D is undetermined. Sequenced material: PBMCs or T cells enriched from blood (not recorded which). CDR3 region: CATSDATRNEQYF. DNA for the CDR3: TGTGCCACCAGTGATGCGACAAGGAACGAGCAGTACTTC.